The clone carrying this T cell receptor beta chain was seen a single time. Original methodology: Using reference gene primer amplification, nucleated cell counts were estimated. Repertoires were generated with immunoSEQ multiplex PCR, while TCRdb's copy carries only in-frame clones and drops some. Clonal size and the V and J genes are those of that table, whereas D and trimming came from the DNA. This sample yields tens of thousands of clones, of which 85% to 90% are seen a single time; approximately 2.6% belongs to the top ten. The CDR3 extends over 14 amino acids. Trimming removed 5 bases from V and 6 bases from J, with 14 bases in between. Germline V gene lookup returns CDR1 SGHAT and CDR2 FQNNGV. This entry belongs to a study of blood T cell repertoires in COVID-19. Study summary: The samples span acute and convalescent COVID-19 from the United States, Italy and Spain. T cells, B-cell-depleted T cells, or PBMCs provided the cDNA or gDNA that served as material.

The receptor comes from a human donor in a cohort sampled during active COVID-19. The V and J genes are TRBV11-2 and TRBJ2-1; D may be TRBD2 (6 bases). The sample comprised peripheral blood. This CDR3 reads CASSSLAWSNEQFF. CDR3 DNA sequence: TGTGCCAGCAGCAGCCTAGCGTGGAGCAATGAGCAGTTCTTC.